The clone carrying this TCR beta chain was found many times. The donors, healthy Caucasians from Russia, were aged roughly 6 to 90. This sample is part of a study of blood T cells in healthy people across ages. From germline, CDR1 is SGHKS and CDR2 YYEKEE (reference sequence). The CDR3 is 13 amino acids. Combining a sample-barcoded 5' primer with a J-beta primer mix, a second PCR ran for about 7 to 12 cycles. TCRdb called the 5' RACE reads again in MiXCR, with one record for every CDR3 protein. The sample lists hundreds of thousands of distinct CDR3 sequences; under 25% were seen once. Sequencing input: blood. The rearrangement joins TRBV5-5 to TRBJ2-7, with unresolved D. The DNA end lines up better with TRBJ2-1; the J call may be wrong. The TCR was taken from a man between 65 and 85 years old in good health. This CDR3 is CASSSAPYNEQFF. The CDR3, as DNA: TGTGCCAGCAGCTCGGCCCCGTACAATGAGCAGTTCTTC.